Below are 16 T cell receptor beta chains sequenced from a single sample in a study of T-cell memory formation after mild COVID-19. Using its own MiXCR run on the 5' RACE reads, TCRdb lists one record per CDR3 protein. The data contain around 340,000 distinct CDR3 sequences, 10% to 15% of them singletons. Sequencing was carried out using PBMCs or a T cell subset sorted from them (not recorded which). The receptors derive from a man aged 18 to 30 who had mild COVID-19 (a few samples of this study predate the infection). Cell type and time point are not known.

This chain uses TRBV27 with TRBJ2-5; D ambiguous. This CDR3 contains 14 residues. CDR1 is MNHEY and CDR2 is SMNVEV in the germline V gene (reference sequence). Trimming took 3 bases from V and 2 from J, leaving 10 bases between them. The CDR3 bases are TGTGCCAGCAGTTTTAAGACCGGACAAGAGACCCAGTACTTC. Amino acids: CASSFKTGQETQYF.

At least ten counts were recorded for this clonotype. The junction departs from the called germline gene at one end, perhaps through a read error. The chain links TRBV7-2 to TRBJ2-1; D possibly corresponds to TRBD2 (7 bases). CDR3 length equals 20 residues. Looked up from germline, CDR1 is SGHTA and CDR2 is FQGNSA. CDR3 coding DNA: TGTGCCAGCAGCCCAAACCTCCCTGGGGGGGGGACAACCGGGTACAGTGAGCAGTTCTTC. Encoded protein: CASSPNLPGGGTTGYSEQFF. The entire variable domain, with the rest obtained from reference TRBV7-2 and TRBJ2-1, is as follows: GAGVSQSPSNKVTEKGKDVELRCDPISGHTALYWYRQSLGQGLEFLIYFQGNSAPDKSGLPSDRFSAERTGGSVSTLTIQRTQQEDSAVYLCASSPNLPGGGTTGYSEQFFGPGTRLTVL.

The CDR3 bases are TGTGCCAGCAGCCAAGATCTGGTCAGCAATTTCTATGGCTACACCTTC. Translated, it gives CASSQDLVSNFYGYTF. V and J are TRBV3-1 and TRBJ1-2; no reliable D call. This CDR3 spans 16 amino acids. V gave up 0 bases and J gave up 4 bases, with 15 bases separating them. CDR1 is LGHDT and CDR2 is YNNKEL in the germline V gene (reference sequence).

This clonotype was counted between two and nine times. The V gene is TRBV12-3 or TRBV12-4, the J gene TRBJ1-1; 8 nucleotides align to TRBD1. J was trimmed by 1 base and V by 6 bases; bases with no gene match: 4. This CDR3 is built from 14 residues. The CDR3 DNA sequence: TGTGCCAGCAGCCAGGACAGGGCGAACACTGAAGCTTTCTTT. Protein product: CASSQDRANTEAFF.

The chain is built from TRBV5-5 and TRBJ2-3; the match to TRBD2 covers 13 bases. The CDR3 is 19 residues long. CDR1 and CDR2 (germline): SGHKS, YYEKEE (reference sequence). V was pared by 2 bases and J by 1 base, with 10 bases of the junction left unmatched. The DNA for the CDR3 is TGTGCCAGCAGCTTCGGACTAGCGGGGGCCCCGCTCGGCACAGATACGCAGTATTTT. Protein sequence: CASSFGLAGAPLGTDTQYF.

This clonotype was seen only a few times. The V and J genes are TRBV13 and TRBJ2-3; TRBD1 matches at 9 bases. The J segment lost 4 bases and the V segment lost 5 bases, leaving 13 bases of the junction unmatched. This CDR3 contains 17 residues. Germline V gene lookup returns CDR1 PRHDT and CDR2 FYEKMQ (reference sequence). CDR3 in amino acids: CASSPTPGQGLPDTQYF. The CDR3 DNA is TGTGCCAGCAGCCCAACCCCCGGACAGGGGCTGCCAGATACGCAGTATTTT.

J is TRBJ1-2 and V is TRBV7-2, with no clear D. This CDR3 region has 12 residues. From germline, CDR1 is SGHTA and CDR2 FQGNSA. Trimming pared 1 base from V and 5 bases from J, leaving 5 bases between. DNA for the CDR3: TGTGCCAGCAGCTTAGATTATTATGGCTACACCTTC. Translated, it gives CASSLDYYGYTF.

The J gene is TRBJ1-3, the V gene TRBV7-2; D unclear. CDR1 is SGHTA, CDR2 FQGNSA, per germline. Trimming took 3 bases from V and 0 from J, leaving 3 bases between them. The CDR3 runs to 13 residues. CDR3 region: CASSLTSGNTIYF. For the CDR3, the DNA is TGTGCCAGCAGCTTGACCTCTGGAAACACCATATATTTT.

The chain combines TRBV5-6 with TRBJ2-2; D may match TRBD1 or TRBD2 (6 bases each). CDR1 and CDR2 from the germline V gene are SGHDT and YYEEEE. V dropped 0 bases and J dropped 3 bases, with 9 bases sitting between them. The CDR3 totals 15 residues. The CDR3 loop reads CASSLEGGYTGELFF. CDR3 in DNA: TGTGCCAGCAGCTTGGAGGGGGGATACACCGGGGAGCTGTTTTTT.

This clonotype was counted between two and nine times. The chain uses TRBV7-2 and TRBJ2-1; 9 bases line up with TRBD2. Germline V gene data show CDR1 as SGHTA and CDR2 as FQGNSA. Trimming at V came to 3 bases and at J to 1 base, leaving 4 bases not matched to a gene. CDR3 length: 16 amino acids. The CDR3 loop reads CASSFQGLASYNEQFF. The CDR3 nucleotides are TGTGCCAGCAGCTTCCAAGGACTAGCGTCCTACAATGAGCAGTTCTTC. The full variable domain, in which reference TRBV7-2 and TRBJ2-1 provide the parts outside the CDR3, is GAGVSQSPSNKVTEKGKDVELRCDPISGHTALYWYRQSLGQGLEFLIYFQGNSAPDKSGLPSDRFSAERTGGSVSTLTIQRTQQEDSAVYLCASSFQGLASYNEQFFGPGTRLTVL.

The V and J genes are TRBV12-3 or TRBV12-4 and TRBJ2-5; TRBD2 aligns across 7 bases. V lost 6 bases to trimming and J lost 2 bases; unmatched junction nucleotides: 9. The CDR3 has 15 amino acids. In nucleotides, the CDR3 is TGTGCCAGCAGCCCCTGGGCGGGGGTGCAAGAGACCCAGTACTTC. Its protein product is CASSPWAGVQETQYF.

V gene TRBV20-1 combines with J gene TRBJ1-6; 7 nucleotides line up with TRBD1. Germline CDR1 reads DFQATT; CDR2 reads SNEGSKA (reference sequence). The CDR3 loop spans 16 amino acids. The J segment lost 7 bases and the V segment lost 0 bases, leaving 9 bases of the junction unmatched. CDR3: CSARDNPGQRNSPLHF. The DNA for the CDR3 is TGCAGTGCTAGAGATAATCCGGGACAGAGGAATTCACCCCTCCACTTT.

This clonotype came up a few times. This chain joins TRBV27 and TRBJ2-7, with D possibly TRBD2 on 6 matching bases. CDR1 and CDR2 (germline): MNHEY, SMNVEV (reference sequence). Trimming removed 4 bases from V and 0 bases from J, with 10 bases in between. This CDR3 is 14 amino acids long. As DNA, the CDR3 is TGTGCCAGCAGTTATGCAGCGGGCTCCTACGAGCAGTACGTC. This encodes CASSYAAGSYEQYV.

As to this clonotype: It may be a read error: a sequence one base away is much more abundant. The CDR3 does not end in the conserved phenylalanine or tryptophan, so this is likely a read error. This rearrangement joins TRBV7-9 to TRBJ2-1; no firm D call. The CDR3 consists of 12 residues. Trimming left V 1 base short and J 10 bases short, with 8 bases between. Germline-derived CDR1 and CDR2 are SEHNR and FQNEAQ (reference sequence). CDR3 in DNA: TGTGCCAGCAGCTTAGATCTCAACGAGCAGTTCCTC. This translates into CASSLDLNEQFL.

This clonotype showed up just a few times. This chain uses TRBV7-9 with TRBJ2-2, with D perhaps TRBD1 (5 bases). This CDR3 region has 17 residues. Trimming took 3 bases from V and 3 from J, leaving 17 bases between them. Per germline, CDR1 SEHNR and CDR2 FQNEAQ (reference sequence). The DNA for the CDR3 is TGTGCCAGCAGCTTCCTCGGCCAGGGCATTTACACCGGGGAGCTGTTTTTT. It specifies CASSFLGQGIYTGELFF. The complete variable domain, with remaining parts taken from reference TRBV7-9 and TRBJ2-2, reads DTGVSQNPRHKITKRGQNVTFRCDPISEHNRLYWYRQTLGQGPEFLTYFQNEAQLEKSRLLSDRFSAERPKGSFSTLEIQRTEQGDSAMYLCASSFLGQGIYTGELFFGEGSRLTVL.

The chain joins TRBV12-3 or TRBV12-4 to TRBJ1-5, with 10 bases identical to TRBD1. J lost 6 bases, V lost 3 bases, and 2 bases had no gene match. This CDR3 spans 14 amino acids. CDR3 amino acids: CASSFGTGAQPQHF. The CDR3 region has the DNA TGTGCCAGCAGTTTCGGGACAGGGGCTCAGCCCCAGCATTTT.